The rows below give T cell receptor beta chains drawn from one sample of a study of cytomegalovirus exposure and HLA in healthy donors. The method was immunoSEQ multiplex PCR; TCRdb's version includes in-frame clones alone and lacks a portion of them. Of 35,000 to 45,000 clones in the sample, about 50% were seen once. Sequencing was performed on PBMCs. These receptors originate from a human donor in good health. CDR3s include the opening cysteine and the closing phenylalanine or tryptophan. The order of the fields is clone size, J gene, V gene, D gene, CDR3 protein, CDR3 DNA. D genes are given only for firm matches. Rows may omit the clone size; those that give it use once, few, many or a size class.

>-|TRBJ1-2|TRBV4-2|TRBD1
CASSQVGTGGNYGYTF
TGTGCCAGCAGCCAAGTCGGCACAGGGGGCAATTATGGCTACACCTTC
>-|TRBJ2-7|TRBV18|TRBD2
CASSFVTSGSGEQYF
TGTGCCAGCTCCTTCGTGACTAGCGGGAGTGGAGAGCAGTACTTC
>few|TRBJ2-6|TRBV18|TRBD1
CASVAGTGFGANVLTF
TGTGCCAGCGTAGCCGGGACAGGGTTCGGGGCCAACGTCCTGACTTTC
>-|TRBJ1-5|TRBV2|-
CASSEALQGMSSQPQHF
TGTGCCAGCAGTGAAGCGCTTCAGGGAATGAGTTCTCAGCCCCAGCATTTT
>few|TRBJ1-1|TRBV4-3|-
CASSHLDWFRGTEAFF
TGCGCCAGCAGCCACTTAGACTGGTTCCGGGGCACTGAAGCTTTCTTT
>-|TRBJ1-1|TRBV7-6|TRBD1
CASSFNRGLNTEAFF
TGTGCCAGCAGCTTCAACAGGGGGCTGAACACTGAAGCTTTCTTT
>few|TRBJ1-6|TRBV27|TRBD1
CASSFFTGGRGNSPLHF
TGTGCCAGCAGTTTCTTCACAGGGGGCCGGGGAAATTCACCCCTCCACTTT
>once|TRBJ1-2|TRBV6-5|-
CASRSEVGGYGYTF
TGTGCCAGCAGATCAGAGGTCGGGGGATATGGCTACACCTTC
>-|TRBJ1-2|TRBV4-3|-
CASSQDTSPYGYTF
TGCGCCAGCAGCCAAGATACATCCCCCTATGGCTACACCTTC
>-|TRBJ1-1|TRBV4-1|-
CASSQERQNTEAFF
TGCGCCAGCAGCCAAGAAAGACAGAACACTGAAGCTTTCTTT